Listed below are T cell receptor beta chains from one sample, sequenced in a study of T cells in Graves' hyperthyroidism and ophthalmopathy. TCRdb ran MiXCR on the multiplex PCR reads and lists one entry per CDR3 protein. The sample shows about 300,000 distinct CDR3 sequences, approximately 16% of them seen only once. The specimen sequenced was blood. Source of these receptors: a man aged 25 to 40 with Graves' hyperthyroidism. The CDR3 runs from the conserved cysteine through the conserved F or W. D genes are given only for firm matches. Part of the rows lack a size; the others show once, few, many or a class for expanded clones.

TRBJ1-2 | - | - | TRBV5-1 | TGCGCCAGCAGCTTTAGGGGGTCGGACGACTATGGCTACACCTTC | CASSFRGSDDYGYTF
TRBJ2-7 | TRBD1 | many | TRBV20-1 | TGCAGTGCTAGAGATCGCGACAGGGGGTCGACTAGACCTACGATCGAGCAGTACTTC | CSARDRDRGSTRPTIEQYF
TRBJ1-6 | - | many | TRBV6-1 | TGTGCCAGCGCCACGGGGAATTCACCCCTCCACTTT | CASATGNSPLHF
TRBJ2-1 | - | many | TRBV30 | TGTGCCTGGAACAACAACCAGCCATACAATGAGCAGTTCTTC | CAWNNNQPYNEQFF
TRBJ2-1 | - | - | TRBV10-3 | TGTGCCAGCAGTTCCTCGTGGGAGCAGTTCTTC | CASSSSWEQFF
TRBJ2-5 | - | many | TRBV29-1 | TGCAGCGTTGATTACCAGGGGCTAAGCGTAGAGACCCAGTACTTC | CSVDYQGLSVETQYF
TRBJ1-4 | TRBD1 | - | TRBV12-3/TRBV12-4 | TGTGCCAGCAGGACAGGGGTAGATGAAAAACTGTTTTTT | CASRTGVDEKLFF
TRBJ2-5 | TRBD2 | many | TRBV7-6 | TGTGCCAGCAGCCCCAGAAACGGGAGGGCCGGAGAGACCCAGTACTTC | CASSPRNGRAGETQYF
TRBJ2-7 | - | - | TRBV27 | TGTGCCAGCAGTTCCACTCCGGGGCCTACCTACGAGCAGTACTTC | CASSSTPGPTYEQYF
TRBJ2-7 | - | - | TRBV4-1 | TGCGCCAGCAGCCAGGCGTTATATGGACTCCTTAGGGACGAGCAGTACTTC | CASSQALYGLLRDEQYF
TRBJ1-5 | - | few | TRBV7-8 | TGTGCCAGCAGCTTAGGGTCAGCAACGAGGGGTCAGCCCCAGCATTTT | CASSLGSATRGQPQHF
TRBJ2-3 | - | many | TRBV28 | TGTGCCAGCAGTTCGACAGGAGGAACAGATACGCAGTATTTT | CASSSTGGTDTQYF
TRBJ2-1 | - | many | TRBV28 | TGTGCCAGCAGTCAAACTAGTTCCTCCTACAATGAGCAGTTCTTC | CASSQTSSSYNEQFF
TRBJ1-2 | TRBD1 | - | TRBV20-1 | TGCAGTGCTACCGAGGGGGCTGGCGGCTACACCTTC | CSATEGAGGYTF
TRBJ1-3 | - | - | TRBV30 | TGTGCCTGGAGTGTTGCGCGGCGCTCTGGAAACACTATATATTTT | CAWSVARRSGNTIYF
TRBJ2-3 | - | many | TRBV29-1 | TGCAGCGTGGATGAAGGGGCACCCACAGATACGCAGTATTTT | CSVDEGAPTDTQYF
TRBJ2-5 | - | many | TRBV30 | TGTGCCTGGAGTGCGACAGCAGGAGAGACCCAGTACTTC | CAWSATAGETQYF
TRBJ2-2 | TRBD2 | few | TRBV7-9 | TGTGCCAGCCGAGCGGGGGGCGCGGCCGGGGAGCTGTTTTTT | CASRAGGAAGELFF
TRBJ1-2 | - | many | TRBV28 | TGTGCCAGCCCGAACCTCAGGGGTGGCTACACCTTC | CASPNLRGGYTF
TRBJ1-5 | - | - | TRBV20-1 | TGCAGTGCGCAGGATCTTAGCAATCAGCCCCAGCATTTT | CSAQDLSNQPQHF
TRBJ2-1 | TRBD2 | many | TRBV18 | TGTGCCAGCTCCCCGGTGGGGTTGAGGACTAGCGGGATGCATGAGCAGTTCTTC | CASSPVGLRTSGMHEQFF
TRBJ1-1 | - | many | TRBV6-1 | TGTGCCAGCAGGGCCAGGGTATTGGTGACTGAAGCTTTCTTT | CASRARVLVTEAFF
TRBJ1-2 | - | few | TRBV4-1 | TGCGCCAGCAGCCTGCCCACGGATGGCTACACCTTC | CASSLPTDGYTF
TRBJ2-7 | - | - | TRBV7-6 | TGTGCCAGCAGCGATGGGGTGGAGCTAAACCCCTACGAGCAGTACTTC | CASSDGVELNPYEQYF
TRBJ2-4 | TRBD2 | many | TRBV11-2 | TGTGCCAGCAGCCCGGGGGGACTAGCGGGAGACATTCAGTACTTC | CASSPGGLAGDIQYF
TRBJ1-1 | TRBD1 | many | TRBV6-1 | TGTGCCAGCAGTTATGGGGGCCTGAGACAGGGAGGGACGGCTTTCTTT | CASSYGGLRQGGTAFF
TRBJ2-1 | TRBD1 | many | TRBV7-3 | TGTGCCAGCAGCCCCGGGACAGGGGGACCCAATGAGCAGTTCTTC | CASSPGTGGPNEQFF
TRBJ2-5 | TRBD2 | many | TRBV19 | TGTGCCAGTAGTATTAATCGAGCCAGCGGGAGAAGAGAGACCCAGTACTTC | CASSINRASGRRETQYF
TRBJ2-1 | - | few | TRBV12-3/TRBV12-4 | TGTGCCAGCAGACCGTGGGGGTCCTACAATGAGCAGTTCTTC | CASRPWGSYNEQFF
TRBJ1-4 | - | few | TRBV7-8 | TGTGCCAGCAGCCCTGACAGGCCAGGAGAAAAACTGTTTTTT | CASSPDRPGEKLFF
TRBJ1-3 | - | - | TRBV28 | TGTGCCAGCGGGGTAACTGGAAACACCATATATTTT | CASGVTGNTIYF
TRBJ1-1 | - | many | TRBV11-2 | TGTGCCAGCAGCCAGTCGACAGCAAACACTGAAGCTTTCTTT | CASSQSTANTEAFF
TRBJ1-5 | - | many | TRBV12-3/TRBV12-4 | TGTGCCAGCAGCCCGCGAAACTATTACGGAGGCAATCAGCCCCAGCATTTT | CASSPRNYYGGNQPQHF
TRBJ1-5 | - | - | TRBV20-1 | TGCAGTGCTAGAGATCAGGGAGGGCCCCAGCATTTT | CSARDQGGPQHF
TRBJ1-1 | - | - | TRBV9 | TGTGCCAGCAGCGTAGAATACACCGCGAACACTGAAGCTTTCTTT | CASSVEYTANTEAFF
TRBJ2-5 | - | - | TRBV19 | TGTGCCAGTAGTACCATGCAATTAGGGCAAGAGACCCAGTACTTC | CASSTMQLGQETQYF
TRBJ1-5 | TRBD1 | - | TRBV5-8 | TGTGCCAGCAGCCCACAGCCACAGGGGTATCAGCCCCAGCATTTT | CASSPQPQGYQPQHF